The following is a TCR beta chain sequence with its context. The germline V gene has CDR1 SNHLY and CDR2 FYNNEI. The CDR3 sequence is 15 residues long. With V trimmed by 7 bases and J by 10 bases, 10 bases remained unmatched. The sample comes from a study of graft-versus-host responses after intestinal transplantation. Study-wide points: Allografts of patients with graft-donor T cell macrochimerism showed high graft-versus-host to host-versus-graft clone ratios.

The protocol was immunoSEQ multiplex PCR, while the TCRdb copy is restricted to in-frame clones and leaves out a portion. The sample includes approximately 10,000 clones, roughly 32% seen only once; the top ten take approximately 5%. Co-plating was performed using some 200,000 CFSE-labeled responder cells and some 200,000 irradiated, violet-dye-labeled stimulator cells. CFSE-low proliferating responders, CD3+CD4+ and CD3+CD8+, were sorted post-reaction. The J gene is TRBJ1-6, the V gene TRBV2; 10 nucleotides line up with TRBD1. The sequence was obtained from a human patient who was an organ donor for intestinal transplantation. The sequences come from alloreactive CD4+ T cells from a mixed lymphocyte reaction culture, collected before transplantation. Noted subset: CFSE-low proliferating T cells sorted from roughly 6-day pre-transplant mixed lymphocyte reaction (GvH or HvG direction). Written as DNA, the CDR3 is TGTGCCAGCACCCTCGACAGGGGGCGGTGGTCACCCCTCCACTTT. Protein: CASTLDRGRWSPLHF.